This T cell receptor (beta chain) is from a study of vaccination and CD4 T cells after COVID-19. Researchers used the Oncomine TCR Beta short-read assay to sequence DNA from cultured CD4+ T cells. TCRdb itself ran the PCR reads through MiXCR, one entry per CDR3 protein. The sample shows roughly 3,100 distinct CDR3 sequences, around 84% of them seen only once. Treatment meaning: roughly ten-day PBMC culture with coronavirus spike peptide pools or control peptides (ViraFEST assay). Germline trimming cut 6 bases from V and 4 bases from J; bases unmatched to any gene: 6. Germline V gene lookup returns CDR1 SGHVS and CDR2 FQNEAQ. This CDR3 contains 14 residues. This clonotype has just one count. Its cognate antigen is unknown.

The chain combines TRBV7-8 with TRBJ2-7; TRBD2 agrees at 10 bases. The sequencing sample was made of CD4+ T cells from blood, cultured in vitro. This sequence was found in a human donor who had recovered from COVID-19. The CDR3 sequence is CASRLNSGGYEQYF. The CDR3 DNA reads as TGTGCCAGCAGGCTGAATAGCGGGGGGTACGAGCAGTACTTC. Drawing the rest from reference TRBV7-8 and TRBJ2-7, the complete variable domain is GAGVSQSPRYKVAKRGQDVALRCDPISGHVSLFWYQQALGQGPEFLTYFQNEAQLDKSGLPSDRFFAERPEGSVSTLKIQRTQQEDSAVYLCASRLNSGGYEQYFGPGTRLTVT.